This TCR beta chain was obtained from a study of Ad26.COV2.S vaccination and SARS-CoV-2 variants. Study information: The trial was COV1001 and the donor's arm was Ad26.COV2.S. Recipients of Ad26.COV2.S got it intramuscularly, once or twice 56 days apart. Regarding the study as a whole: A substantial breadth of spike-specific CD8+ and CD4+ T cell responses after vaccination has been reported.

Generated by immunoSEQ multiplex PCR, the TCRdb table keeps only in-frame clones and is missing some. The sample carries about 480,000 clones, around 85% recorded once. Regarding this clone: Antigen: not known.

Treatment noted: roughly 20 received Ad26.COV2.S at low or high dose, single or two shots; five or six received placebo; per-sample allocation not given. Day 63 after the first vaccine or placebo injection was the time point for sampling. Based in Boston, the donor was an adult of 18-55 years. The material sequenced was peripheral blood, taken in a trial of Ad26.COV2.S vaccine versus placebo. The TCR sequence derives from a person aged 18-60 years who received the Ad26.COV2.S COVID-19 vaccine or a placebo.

CDR3 DNA: TGCGCCAGCAGCCAAGACAGACGTCGGGCAGATACGCAGTATTTT. Translating gives CASSQDRRRADTQYF. The chain joins TRBV4-1 to TRBJ2-3; D is undetermined. Trimming left V 0 bases short and J 4 bases short, with 11 bases between. The CDR3 totals 15 residues. CDR1 MGHRA and CDR2 YSYEKL come from the germline V gene.